This TCR beta chain was documented in a study of blood T cell repertoires in COVID-19. The overall study: Donors in the United States, Italy and Spain gave samples during acute or convalescent COVID-19. The analysed material was cDNA or gDNA that came from T cells, B-cell-depleted T cells, or PBMCs.

The CDR3 is 14 residues long. Germline V CDR1 and CDR2: KGHSH, LQKENI. Trimming removed 2 bases from V and 2 bases from J, with 10 bases in between. In the authors' workflow: Reference gene primer amplification yielded estimated nucleated cell counts. Clones were sequenced by immunoSEQ multiplex PCR, and TCRdb holds only the in-frame ones, with some missing. That table furnishes V, J and clone size, whereas the DNA furnished D and trimming. Altogether about 350,000 clones are present, about nine tenths being singletons, with the ten largest covering 6% to 8.5%. This clone has a single count. Seattle researchers signed up patients amid active infection and tracked them longitudinally.

The sequencing sample was made of peripheral blood. The receptor was derived from a woman in her 70s with COVID-19, enrolled during active disease. The chain joins TRBV18 to TRBJ2-7; D remains ambiguous. The CDR3 protein is CASSPAPGAYEQYF. The CDR3 DNA reads as TGTGCCAGCTCACCAGCTCCCGGTGCCTACGAGCAGTACTTC.